This TCR beta chain derives from a study of cytomegalovirus exposure and HLA in healthy donors. General study findings and limits: In a later analysis, specific HLA alleles were associated with around 17,000 TCR beta sequences at a 0.05 false discovery rate. Using the classifier, cytomegalovirus status was reportedly diagnosed with high specificity and sensitivity.

As to this clone: Its antigen is unknown.

V dropped 7 bases and J dropped 4 bases, with 13 bases sitting between them. The length of the CDR3 is 13 residues. The germline gives CDR1 SNHLY, CDR2 FYNNEI. PCR amplification relied on 60 Vbeta primers (plus 13 Jbeta primers). Assay used: immunoSEQ multiplex PCR; TCRdb lists only in-frame clones, some missing. Listed are around 110,000 clones; 3.7% falls within the top ten. V usage is TRBV2 and J usage is TRBJ2-5, with D uncertain. This receptor was taken from a man in his thirties or forties in good health and CMV-seronegative. The sequencing input was PBMCs. For the CDR3, the DNA is TGTGCCAGCACCTACGACCAGGCAGAGACCCAGTACTTC. It translates to CASTYDQAETQYF.